The entry that follows covers one T cell receptor beta chain sequence. These data are taken from a study of blood T cell repertoires in COVID-19. Cohort placement rested on clinical history that participants reported themselves. This CDR3 region has 13 residues. Between the trimmed V and J ends, which lost 2 bases and 6 bases, there was a span of 8 bases. Germline CDR1 reads MNHEY; CDR2 reads SMNVEV (reference sequence). Here immunoSEQ multiplex PCR was the method, and the copy in TCRdb shows in-frame clones only, minus some. Of about 300,000 clones in the sample, around nine tenths are singletons; the top ten hold 4.5% to 5.5%.

This chain joins TRBV27 and TRBJ2-1; no firm D call. Sequencing was performed on PBMCs or T cells enriched from blood (not recorded which). The clonotype originates from a man in his 60s who had recovered from COVID-19. CDR3 amino acids: CASSLPFLNEQFF. The CDR3 DNA follows: TGTGCCAGCAGTTTACCCTTTCTCAATGAGCAGTTCTTC.